These 24 T cell receptor beta chains were all obtained from the same sample, sequenced in a study of cytomegalovirus exposure and HLA in healthy donors. Amplification used 60 Vbeta primers and 13 Jbeta primers. Generated by immunoSEQ multiplex PCR, the TCRdb table keeps only in-frame clones and is missing some. The table records some 160,000 clones, approximately 81% of them present only once. Sequencing used PBMCs. These receptors came from a young man in good health and CMV-seronegative.

The table lists this clone with a few counts. This CDR3 is CASSEEAVSSYEQYF. The CDR3 nucleotides read TGTGCCAGCAGTGAAGAGGCGGTTAGCTCCTACGAGCAGTACTTC. The rearrangement joins TRBV6-1 to TRBJ2-7; D uncertain. V shed 1 base and J shed 0 bases, with 10 bases lying between them. CDR3 length: 15 residues. CDR1 is MNHNS and CDR2 is SASEGT in the germline V gene.

The chain carries TRBV11-2 and TRBJ2-2, with D possibly matching TRBD2 (6 bases). Germline V CDR1 and CDR2: SGHAT, FQNNGV. This CDR3 has 15 residues. With 1 base removed from V and 6 bases from J, the gap between germline ends came to 12 bases. Here the CDR3 DNA reads TGTGCCAGCAGCTTAGCGGGCCGGGGGTCCGGGGAGCTGTTTTTT. Protein: CASSLAGRGSGELFF.

This chain uses TRBV11-2 with TRBJ2-1; TRBD2 matches at 10 bases. V gave up 5 bases and J gave up 0 bases; unmatched junction bases: 4. The CDR3 has 16 amino acids. The germline V gene has CDR1 SGHAT and CDR2 FQNNGV. In DNA form, the CDR3 reads TGTGCCAGCAGCCCCGGACTAGCGGACTCCTACAATGAGCAGTTCTTC. Its translation: CASSPGLADSYNEQFF.

The genes are TRBV5-1 and TRBJ2-1, with 9 bases matching TRBD2. This CDR3 has 16 residues. V dropped 0 bases and J dropped 1; count of bases not matched to a gene: 2. Germline CDR1 reads SGHRS; CDR2 reads YFSETQ. The CDR3 sequence is CASSLGLAASYNEQFF. The CDR3, as DNA: TGCGCCAGCAGCTTGGGACTAGCGGCTTCCTACAATGAGCAGTTCTTC.

This rearrangement joins TRBV6-5 to TRBJ2-7; 8 bases fit TRBD2. Germline-derived CDR1 and CDR2 are MNHEY and SVGAGI. Unmatched junction bases numbered 6, after V lost 2 bases and J lost 6 bases. This CDR3 spans 14 amino acids. CDR3 loop: CASSYRGGLTEQYF. CDR3 bases: TGTGCCAGCAGTTACCGGGGGGGCCTCACCGAGCAGTACTTC.

V usage is TRBV7-8 and J usage is TRBJ2-1; 8 bases align to TRBD2. CDR3 length equals 16 residues. Germline V gene data show CDR1 as SGHVS and CDR2 as FQNEAQ. The ends lost 5 bases at V and 7 bases at J; junction bases unmatched: 13. The CDR3 region has the DNA TGTGCCAGCAGCCCCGGAGGTAGCGGGAAAGGAAATGAGCAGTTCTTC. The encoded protein is CASSPGGSGKGNEQFF.

The rearrangement uses TRBV25-1 and TRBJ2-7; TRBD1 might be the D (5 bases). Trimming took off 2 bases at V and 0 bases at J, with 8 bases between the two ends. The CDR3 sequence is 14 residues long. Germline CDR1 is MGHDK and CDR2 is SYGVNS. The CDR3 here is CASSESTGSYEQYF. The CDR3, as DNA: TGTGCCAGCAGTGAAAGTACAGGCTCCTACGAGCAGTACTTC.

This chain joins TRBV27 and TRBJ1-2; TRBD1 aligns across 11 bases. The germline gives CDR1 MNHEY, CDR2 SMNVEV (reference sequence). V trimming: 5 bases; J trimming: 3 bases; junction bases outside the gene matches: 5. The CDR3 is 15 residues long. The CDR3 coding sequence is TGTGCCAGCAGTCCCCGGACAGGGGGCCACTATGGCTACACCTTC. As protein: CASSPRTGGHYGYTF.

J is TRBJ2-2 and V is TRBV7-3; 8 positions match TRBD1. The CDR3 contains 14 residues. With 4 bases clipped from V and 7 bases from J, the junction kept 5 bases outside the gene matches. The germline V gene has CDR1 SGHTA and CDR2 FQGTGA. CDR3 protein: CASSSTGEHGELFF. CDR3 coding DNA: TGTGCCAGCAGCTCGACAGGGGAGCACGGGGAGCTGTTTTTT. Together with reference TRBV7-3 and TRBJ2-2, the CDR3 gives the full variable domain: GAGVSQTPSNKVTEKGKYVELRCDPISGHTALYWYRQSLGQGPEFLIYFQGTGAADDSGLPNDRFFAVRPEGSVSTLKIQRTERGDSAVYLCASSSTGEHGELFFGEGSRLTVL.

The J gene is TRBJ1-2, the V gene TRBV19; possibly TRBD1 for D (5 bases). Germline-derived CDR1 and CDR2 are LNHDA and SQIVND (reference sequence). The CDR3 runs 15 residues. Trimming shortened V by 1 base and J by 7 bases, and 16 bases separated the two germline ends. The CDR3 nucleotides read TGTGCCAGTAGTATAGTGGGGACTCTACTGCGTGGCTACACCTTC. It specifies CASSIVGTLLRGYTF.

The chain employs TRBV5-6 and TRBJ1-2, with unresolved D. Trimming cost V 0 bases and J 2 bases, with 8 bases left between them. CDR3 length: 14 amino acids. Germline V gene sequence: CDR1 SGHDT, CDR2 YYEEEE. Here the CDR3 DNA reads TGTGCCAGCAGCTTGGCCCCGGAGAACTATGGCTACACCTTC. Amino acids: CASSLAPENYGYTF.

This clone was detected only once. The chain couples TRBV6-1 to TRBJ1-6, with a tentative D call TRBD1 (5 bases). The V gene's germline CDR1 is MNHNS and CDR2 SASEGT. CDR3 length equals 15 residues. V was pared by 8 bases and J by 2 bases, with 13 bases between. The CDR3 sequence is CASSTVGPYNSPLHF. The CDR3, as DNA: TGTGCCAGCTCAACGGTGGGGCCCTATAATTCACCCCTCCACTTT.

The V call is TRBV19, the J call TRBJ2-1; 15 bases agree with TRBD2. Germline V gene sequence: CDR1 LNHDA, CDR2 SQIVND (reference sequence). V lost 3 bases and J lost 3; bases outside the gene matches: 6. The length of the CDR3 is 18 residues. The CDR3 loop reads CASSMRGLAGGNYNEQFF. The DNA of the CDR3 is TGTGCCAGTAGTATGCGGGGACTAGCGGGGGGAAACTACAATGAGCAGTTCTTC.

CDR3 sequence reads: CASRDPMGGAGDTQYF. For the CDR3, the DNA is TGTGCCAGCAGAGACCCGATGGGGGGAGCCGGGGATACGCAGTATTTT. The gene calls are TRBV7-2 and TRBJ2-3, with D possibly matching TRBD2 (6 bases). This CDR3 is built from 16 residues. Germline lookup yields CDR1 SGHTA and CDR2 FQGNSA. The V gene lost 6 bases and the J gene lost 6 bases, with 22 bases spanning the gap.

J is TRBJ1-2 and V is TRBV5-1, with D uncertain. V was trimmed by 2 bases and J by 3 bases, leaving 8 bases between them. Germline V gives CDR1 SGHRS, CDR2 YFSETQ. The CDR3 length is 13 residues. CDR3 sequence: CASSFEGDYGYTF. The CDR3 DNA reads TGCGCCAGCAGCTTTGAGGGTGACTATGGCTACACCTTC.

The rearrangement uses TRBV13 and TRBJ2-1, with a weak D call TRBD2 (6 bases). Germline V gene data show CDR1 as PRHDT and CDR2 as FYEKMQ (reference sequence). The V gene lost 2 bases and the J gene lost 7 bases, with 15 bases spanning the gap. This CDR3 has 15 residues. The CDR3 sequence is CASSLRLEAGNEQFF. In DNA, the CDR3 is TGTGCCAGCAGCTTACGGTTGGAGGCGGGGAATGAGCAGTTCTTC.

The gene calls are TRBV18 and TRBJ1-3; 10 bases align to TRBD1. The length of the CDR3 is 17 residues. Losses at the gene ends were 3 bases for V and 2 bases for J; bases not matched to a gene: 7. The V gene's germline CDR1 is KGHSH and CDR2 LQKENI. The CDR3, as DNA: TGTGCCAGCTCACCCAAGTGGGGACAGGGGCCTGGAAACACCATATATTTT. This translates into CASSPKWGQGPGNTIYF.

This sequence joins TRBV4-1 and TRBJ2-5, with 7 bases identical to TRBD1. Germline V gene lookup returns CDR1 MGHRA and CDR2 YSYEKL. The ends lost 1 base at V and 9 bases at J; junction bases unmatched: 11. The CDR3 spans 15 residues. The CDR3 spells CASSQVGDSQEAQYF. For the CDR3, the DNA is TGCGCCAGCAGCCAAGTAGGGGACAGCCAGGAGGCCCAGTACTTC.

The chain carries TRBV5-1 and TRBJ1-6; 7 positions agree with TRBD1. The CDR3 extends over 16 amino acids. Per germline, CDR1 SGHRS and CDR2 YFSETQ. Germline trimming cut 0 bases from V and 3 bases from J; bases unmatched to any gene: 3. The CDR3 coding sequence is TGCGCCAGCAGCTTGGGGGACAGTAACTATAATTCACCCCTCCACTTT. It translates to CASSLGDSNYNSPLHF.

The V call is TRBV6-1, the J call TRBJ2-1; 12 bases match TRBD1. This CDR3 is built from 17 residues. Trimming removed 1 base from V and 8 bases from J; junction bases left unmatched: 9. The germline CDR1 and CDR2 sequences are MNHNS and SASEGT. CDR3 region: CASSEDPPGQGADEQFF. CDR3 nucleotide sequence: TGTGCCAGCAGTGAAGACCCTCCGGGACAGGGGGCCGATGAGCAGTTCTTC.

This chain links TRBV28 with TRBJ1-2; no clear D gene. Trimming removed 6 bases at V and 0 bases at J, with 17 bases between. CDR3 length: 16 residues. Germline CDR1 is MDHEN and CDR2 is SYDVKM. The CDR3 loop reads CASSPSWETTNYGYTF. The CDR3 DNA is TGTGCCAGCAGCCCCTCTTGGGAGACAACTAACTATGGCTACACCTTC.

The DNA of the CDR3 is TGTGCCAGCAACCCGTCGCAGGAGGAAGGGCTTTATCAGCCCCAGCATTTT. Protein sequence: CASNPSQEEGLYQPQHF. The gene calls are TRBV28 and TRBJ1-5, with D unresolved. Germline assignment: CDR1 MDHEN and CDR2 SYDVKM. Between the trimmed V and J ends, which lost 7 bases and 5 bases, there was a span of 24 bases. CDR3 length: 17 residues.

The chain joins TRBV6-1 to TRBJ1-1; the match to TRBD1 covers 7 bases. The CDR3 contains 18 residues. Germline loops: CDR1 MNHNS, CDR2 SASEGT. With 4 bases clipped from V and 6 bases from J, the junction kept 20 bases outside the gene matches. Written as DNA, the CDR3 is TGTGCCAGCAGTGTGCCACTTAGGGACAGCCCTTTGGGCCCTGAAGCTTTCTTT. Translation: CASSVPLRDSPLGPEAFF.

The chain has TRBV5-6 and TRBJ2-1; TRBD2 is a possible D gene (5 bases). CDR3 length: 13 residues. CDR1 and CDR2 from the germline V gene are SGHDT and YYEEEE. Trimming took 5 bases from V and 9 from J, leaving 15 bases between them. CDR3 residues: CASSFPSGAEQFF. CDR3 coding DNA: TGTGCCAGCAGTTTCCCGAGCGGAGCTGAGCAGTTCTTC.